These 28 T cell receptor beta chains came from one sample sequenced in a study of blood T cell repertoires in COVID-19. Clones were sequenced by immunoSEQ multiplex PCR, and TCRdb holds only the in-frame ones, with some missing. Among hundreds of thousands of clones listed, roughly 89% were seen once. Sample: PBMCs or T cells enriched from blood (not recorded which). Receptors originate from a woman aged 25-40 years who had recovered from COVID-19.

In nucleotides, the CDR3 is TGTGCCAGCATGACTAGCGCTCTCTCCTACGAGCAGTACTTC. It encodes CASMTSALSYEQYF. The chain is built from TRBV7-2 and TRBJ2-7, with 8 bases lining up with TRBD2. Trimming at V came to 7 bases and at J to 0 bases, leaving 5 bases not matched to a gene. The CDR3 runs 14 residues. Germline CDR1 and CDR2: SGHTA and FQGNSA.

This chain uses TRBV4-1 with TRBJ2-2; D remains ambiguous. With 5 bases removed from V and 0 bases from J, the gap between germline ends came to 13 bases. CDR3 length: 16 amino acids. The germline gives CDR1 MGHRA, CDR2 YSYEKL. The CDR3 sequence: CASSASETTNTGELFF. CDR3 coding DNA: TGCGCCAGCAGCGCTAGTGAAACAACGAACACCGGGGAGCTGTTTTTT.

The rearrangement joins TRBV7-9 to TRBJ1-4; tentatively, D is TRBD1 (6 bases). The V gene's germline CDR1 is SEHNR and CDR2 FQNEAQ (reference sequence). The CDR3 length is 14 residues. V was clipped by 3 bases and J by 4 bases, with 9 bases between them. CDR3 protein: CASSLARGNEKLFF. CDR3 nucleotides: TGTGCCAGCAGCTTGGCCAGGGGTAATGAAAAACTGTTTTTT.

The CDR3 sequence: CASSLPSGQGITEAFF. The CDR3, as DNA: TGTGCCAGCAGCTTACCGTCCGGACAGGGTATCACTGAAGCTTTCTTT. V gene TRBV7-9 combines with J gene TRBJ1-1, with 8 bases aligning to TRBD1. The CDR3 loop spans 16 amino acids. CDR1 is SEHNR, CDR2 FQNEAQ, per germline (reference sequence). V shed 2 bases, J shed 4 bases, and the junction held 9 bases outside the gene matches. Together with reference TRBV7-9 and TRBJ1-1, the CDR3 gives the full variable domain: DTGVSQNPRHKITKRGQNVTFRCDPISEHNRLYWYRQTLGQGPEFLTYFQNEAQLEKSRLLSDRFSAERPKGSFSTLEIQRTEQGDSAMYLCASSLPSGQGITEAFFGQGTRLTVV.

This chain links TRBV20-1 with TRBJ1-4; D may be TRBD1 (6 bases). Germline CDR1 reads DFQATT; CDR2 reads SNEGSKA (reference sequence). The CDR3 is 15 residues long. The ends were cut back, 6 bases at V and 8 bases at J, with 22 bases in the middle. CDR3 DNA: TGCAGTGCCAGTTCGGCTCCGACAGGAGGAGAAAAACTGTTTTTT. Amino acids: CSASSAPTGGEKLFF.

This clone was counted a single time. V usage is TRBV11-2 and J usage is TRBJ2-1, with D possibly TRBD2 on 6 matching bases. Germline V CDR1 and CDR2: SGHAT, FQNNGV. The CDR3 sequence is 15 residues long. Trimming took 3 bases from V and 7 from J, leaving 16 bases between them. CDR3 nucleotides: TGTGCCAGCAGCTTGGGCGGGTATGGGGGGAATGAGCAGTTCTTC. It specifies CASSLGGYGGNEQFF. Complete variable domain (other parts from reference TRBV11-2 and TRBJ2-1): EAGVAQSPRYKIIEKRQSVAFWCNPISGHATLYWYQQILGQGPKLLIQFQNNGVVDDSQLPKDRFSAERLKGVDSTLKIQPAKLEDSAVYLCASSLGGYGGNEQFFGPGTRLTVL.

V gene TRBV13 combines with J gene TRBJ1-2; 7 nucleotides agree with TRBD1. The CDR3 sequence is 16 residues long. Germline CDR1 reads PRHDT; CDR2 reads FYEKMQ (reference sequence). J lost 4 bases, V lost 3 bases, and 11 bases had no gene match. In DNA form, the CDR3 reads TGTGCCAGCAGCTTTTCCGGGACAGAGCTCCTCTATGGCTACACCTTC. The encoded protein is CASSFSGTELLYGYTF.

This chain links TRBV6-5 with TRBJ2-2, with 10 bases aligning to TRBD1. Germline CDR1 is MNHEY and CDR2 is SVGAGI. With V trimmed by 1 base and J by 5 bases, 4 bases remained unmatched. The CDR3 runs to 16 residues. The CDR3: CASSYYGQGGTGELFF. CDR3 nucleotide sequence: TGTGCCAGCAGTTACTACGGACAGGGGGGTACCGGGGAGCTGTTTTTT.

V gene TRBV7-2 combines with J gene TRBJ1-1; D gene ambiguous. The CDR3 is made up of 14 amino acids. The V gene's germline CDR1 is SGHTA and CDR2 FQGNSA. V was shortened by 3 bases and J by 5 bases, with 13 bases between the two germline ends. The CDR3: CASSLRSLRTEAFF. As DNA, the CDR3 is TGTGCCAGCAGCTTGAGGTCTTTGCGGACTGAAGCTTTCTTT. Supplemented by reference TRBV7-2 and TRBJ1-1, the full variable domain reads GAGVSQSPSNKVTEKGKDVELRCDPISGHTALYWYRQSLGQGLEFLIYFQGNSAPDKSGLPSDRFSAERTGGSVSTLTIQRTQQEDSAVYLCASSLRSLRTEAFFGQGTRLTVV.

The chain carries TRBV27 and TRBJ2-2; weak D call: TRBD2 (5 bases). Trimming removed 7 bases from V and 8 bases from J, with 8 bases in between. Germline V lookup: CDR1 MNHEY, CDR2 SMNVEV (reference sequence). This CDR3 region has 11 residues. The CDR3 protein is CASTGGGELFF. CDR3 DNA: TGTGCCAGCACGGGCGGGGGGGAGCTGTTTTTT.

This clone is a singleton in its sample. The chain carries TRBV28 and TRBJ2-6, with D perhaps TRBD2 (5 bases). Per germline, CDR1 MDHEN and CDR2 SYDVKM. This CDR3 is 18 amino acids long. Between the trimmed V and J ends, which lost 5 bases and 0 bases, there was a span of 17 bases. This chain's CDR3 is CASSRQGGASSGANVLTF. The CDR3 DNA reads TGTGCCAGCAGTCGACAAGGAGGCGCGTCCTCTGGGGCCAACGTCCTGACTTTC.

The chain couples TRBV2 to TRBJ2-1, with 8 bases that match TRBD1. The V gene's germline CDR1 is SNHLY and CDR2 FYNNEI. The CDR3 spans 15 residues. The V gene end was trimmed by 4 bases and the J gene end by 1 base; junction bases not matched to a gene: 3. The CDR3 region is CASSGTGTSYNEQFF. The CDR3 coding sequence is TGTGCCAGCAGTGGGACAGGGACTTCCTACAATGAGCAGTTCTTC.

This chain joins TRBV28 and TRBJ2-7; no firm D call. Germline V CDR1 and CDR2: MDHEN, SYDVKM. Trimming shortened V by 6 bases and J by 1 base, and 7 bases separated the two germline ends. This CDR3 is 12 amino acids long. In nucleotides, the CDR3 is TGTGCCAGCAGAACCTATTCCTACGAGCAGTACTTC. Translation: CASRTYSYEQYF.

The chain recombines TRBV11-1 with TRBJ1-1, with TRBD1 as a possible D gene (5 bases). CDR1 SGHAT and CDR2 FQDESV come from the germline V gene (reference sequence). The V end lost 4 bases, the J end lost 3 bases, and 15 bases lay between the germline ends. There are 15 residues in the CDR3. The DNA for the CDR3 is TGTGCCAGCAGCTCCACTCCCGACAGATACACTGAAGCTTTCTTT. Its protein product is CASSSTPDRYTEAFF.

This rearrangement joins TRBV4-2 to TRBJ2-7, with 7 bases aligning to TRBD2. CDR3 length: 16 residues. Germline V gene lookup returns CDR1 LGHNA and CDR2 YNFKEQ. V lost 4 bases, J lost 2 bases, and 11 bases stayed unmatched. For the CDR3, the DNA is TGTGCCAGCAGCCCCCGGGGGGTTGGGGCGACCTACGAGCAGTACTTC. Translating gives CASSPRGVGATYEQYF.

The sample holds one count of this clone. The chain links TRBV30 to TRBJ1-1; 7 nucleotides line up with TRBD1. The length of the CDR3 is 16 residues. The germline V gene encodes CDR1 GTSNPN and CDR2 SVGIG (reference sequence). The V and J ends lost 4 bases and 3 bases, in that order; junction bases with no gene match: 14. CDR3 bases: TGTGCCTGGAACAGGGGAGGATATTATTTCGACACTGAAGCTTTCTTT. Translated, it gives CAWNRGGYYFDTEAFF.

This clone appeared a single time. J is TRBJ1-5 and V is TRBV9; D perhaps matches TRBD1 (5 bases). The CDR3 consists of 15 residues. The V gene lost 0 bases and the J gene lost 3 bases, with 10 bases spanning the gap. CDR1 and CDR2 (germline): SGDLS, YYNGEE. CDR3 bases: TGTGCCAGCAGCGTAGGTGGCAGGGTCAATCAGCCCCAGCATTTT. It encodes CASSVGGRVNQPQHF.

The chain employs TRBV7-9 and TRBJ1-2; D perhaps matches TRBD1 (6 bases). Germline assignment: CDR1 SEHNR and CDR2 FQNEAQ (reference sequence). The CDR3 has 13 amino acids. V was trimmed by 5 bases and J by 8 bases, leaving 15 bases between them. The CDR3 sequence is CASSPDGGLGYTF. In nucleotides, the CDR3 is TGTGCCAGCAGCCCCGACGGGGGGCTCGGCTACACCTTC.

The chain uses TRBV5-5 and TRBJ1-4, with D perhaps TRBD1 (6 bases). Germline values: CDR1 SGHKS, CDR2 YYEKEE (reference sequence). The CDR3 totals 16 residues. V lost 1 base, J lost 8 bases, and 18 bases lay in between. The CDR3 spells CASSLYGTPGSEKLFF. For the CDR3, the DNA is TGTGCCAGCAGCTTGTATGGGACACCTGGTAGCGAAAAACTGTTTTTT. The whole variable domain, remainder taken from reference TRBV5-5 and TRBJ1-4, is DAGVTQSPTHLIKTRGQQVTLRCSPISGHKSVSWYQQVLGQGPQFIFQYYEKEERGRGNFPDRFSARQFPNYSSELNVNALLLGDSALYLCASSLYGTPGSEKLFFGSGTQLSVL.

The chain combines TRBV5-6 with TRBJ2-7; 7 nucleotides match TRBD2. Germline V gives CDR1 SGHDT, CDR2 YYEEEE. V lost 0 bases, J lost 7 bases, and 7 bases stayed unmatched. The CDR3 sequence is 14 residues long. The DNA for the CDR3 is TGTGCCAGCAGCTTGGTGGGGACTACTCAGGAGCAGTACTTC. This encodes CASSLVGTTQEQYF.

The chain has TRBV19 and TRBJ1-6; D possibly corresponds to TRBD1 (6 bases). CDR3 length: 13 amino acids. V lost 10 bases and J 10 bases, leaving 17 bases between the germline ends. From germline, CDR1 is LNHDA and CDR2 SQIVND (reference sequence). The CDR3 spells CATGTPQPSPLHF. The CDR3 bases are TGTGCCACGGGGACACCCCAGCCGTCACCCCTCCACTTT. Full variable domain (outside the CDR3, taken from reference TRBV19 and TRBJ1-6): DGGITQSPKYLFRKEGQNVTLSCEQNLNHDAMYWYRQDPGQGLRLIYYSQIVNDFQKGDIAEGYSVSREKKESFPLTVTSAQKNPTAFYLCATGTPQPSPLHFGNGTRLTVT.

The chain links TRBV30 to TRBJ1-1; D might be TRBD1 (6 bases). The length of the CDR3 is 13 residues. Looked up from germline, CDR1 is GTSNPN and CDR2 is SVGIG (reference sequence). The V end lost 3 bases, the J end lost 1 base, and 9 bases lay between the germline ends. The chain's CDR3 is CAWRGGGNTEAFF. The CDR3 nucleotides are TGTGCCTGGAGAGGGGGGGGGAACACTGAAGCTTTCTTT.

V is TRBV15 and J is TRBJ2-6, with D uncertain. CDR3 length: 15 amino acids. Germline V lookup: CDR1 LNHNV, CDR2 YYDKDF (reference sequence). V lost 4 bases and J 0 bases, leaving 7 bases between the germline ends. The CDR3 is CATSNGGSGANVLTF. DNA of the CDR3: TGTGCCACCAGCAACGGCGGCTCTGGGGCCAACGTCCTGACTTTC.

The V gene is TRBV6-2 or TRBV6-3, the J gene TRBJ1-2; maybe TRBD1 (5 bases). Trimming took 5 bases from V and 4 from J, leaving 14 bases between them. CDR3 length: 14 amino acids. CDR1 is MNHEY, CDR2 SVGEGT, per germline. CDR3 residues: CASSNRGRAYGYTF. CDR3 coding DNA: TGTGCCAGCAGTAACCGGGGGAGGGCCTATGGCTACACCTTC.

CDR3 protein: CASSYLTGEYNEQFF. The CDR3 DNA is TGCGCCAGCAGCTATCTGACAGGGGAATACAATGAGCAGTTCTTC. V usage is TRBV4-3 and J usage is TRBJ2-1; TRBD1 aligns across 8 bases. Trimming at V came to 5 bases and at J to 4 bases, leaving 7 bases not matched to a gene. The CDR3 is made up of 15 amino acids. Germline V gene data show CDR1 as LGHNA and CDR2 as YSLEER.

This chain joins TRBV4-1 and TRBJ1-2; perhaps TRBD1 as D (5 bases). The CDR3 length is 17 residues. CDR1 is MGHRA and CDR2 is YSYEKL in the germline V gene. Trimming took 4 bases from V and 4 from J, leaving 22 bases between them. The CDR3, as DNA: TGCGCCAGCAGCCCAAGAAAAGCCACGCGGGACTCCTATGGCTACACCTTC. This codes for CASSPRKATRDSYGYTF.

The rearrangement joins TRBV5-6 to TRBJ2-7, with D perhaps matching TRBD1 (6 bases). V lost 0 bases to trimming and J lost 6 bases, with 13 bases between them. Germline-derived CDR1 and CDR2 are SGHDT and YYEEEE. The CDR3 is 14 residues long. The CDR3 DNA reads TGTGCCAGCAGCTTGGTACAGGGTGGAGGCGAGCAGTACTTC. Amino acids: CASSLVQGGGEQYF.

J is TRBJ1-3 and V is TRBV28, with D perhaps matching TRBD1 (6 bases). The CDR3 covers 17 residues. V was pared by 4 bases and J by 1 base, with 17 bases between. The germline CDR1 and CDR2 sequences are MDHEN and SYDVKM. In DNA form, the CDR3 reads TGTGCCAGCAGTTCCTGGACAGTGGTCACGTCTGGAAACACCATATATTTT. It specifies CASSSWTVVTSGNTIYF.